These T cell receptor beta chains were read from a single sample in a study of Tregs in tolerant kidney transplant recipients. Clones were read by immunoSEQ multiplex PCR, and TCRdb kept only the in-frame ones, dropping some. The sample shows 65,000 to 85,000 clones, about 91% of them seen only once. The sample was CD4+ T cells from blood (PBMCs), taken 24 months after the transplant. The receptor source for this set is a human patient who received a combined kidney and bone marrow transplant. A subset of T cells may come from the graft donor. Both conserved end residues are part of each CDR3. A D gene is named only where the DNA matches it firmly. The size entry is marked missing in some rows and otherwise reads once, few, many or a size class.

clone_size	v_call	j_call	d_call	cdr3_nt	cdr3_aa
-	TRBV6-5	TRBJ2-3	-	TGTGCCAGCAGTTCAACAGAGACAGGTTCTTATACGCAGTATTTT	CASSSTETGSYTQYF
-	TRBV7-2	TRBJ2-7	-	TGTGCCAGCAGCTTAGTCGGCAGGGTCTACGAGCAGTACTTC	CASSLVGRVYEQYF
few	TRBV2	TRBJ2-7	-	TGTGCCACCGCCGACAGGACCTACGAGCAGTACTTC	CATADRTYEQYF
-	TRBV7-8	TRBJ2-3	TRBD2	TGTGCCAGCAGCACCGCCGGGACTAGAATTTCAGATACGCAGTATTTT	CASSTAGTRISDTQYF
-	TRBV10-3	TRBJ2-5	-	TGTGCCATCAGTGAGTTGAACTACCAAGAGACCCAGTACTTC	CAISELNYQETQYF
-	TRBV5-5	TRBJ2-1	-	TGTGCCAGCAGCAGGACAGTGCTCAATGAGCAGTTCTTC	CASSRTVLNEQFF
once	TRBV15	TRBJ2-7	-	TGTGCCACCAGCAGAGATAGAGGGTACGAGCAGTACTTC	CATSRDRGYEQYF
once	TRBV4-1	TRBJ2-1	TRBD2	TGCGCCAGCAGCCAGGGTACTAGCGGGAGAAGGAATGGGCAGTTCTTC	CASSQGTSGRRNGQFF
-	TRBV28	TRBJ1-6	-	TGTGCCAGCACCCCCTCGCAGGCTGGTGGTATCACCCTCCACTTT	CASTPSQAGGITLHF
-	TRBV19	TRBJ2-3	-	TGTGCCAGTCGAGACAGGGACTCTAGCACAGATACGCAGTATTTT	CASRDRDSSTDTQYF
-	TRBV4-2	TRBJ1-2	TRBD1	TGTGCCAGCAGCCAAGAAGTCCCAGGGGGCGTTTTTCTAGGAGGCTACACCTTC	CASSQEVPGGVFLGGYTF
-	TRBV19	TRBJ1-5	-	TGTGCCAGTAGTACTCTGACACCGAGCAATCAGCCCCAGCATTTT	CASSTLTPSNQPQHF
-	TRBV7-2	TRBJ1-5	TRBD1	TGTGCCAGCAGCTTAGCGTGGGGACAGGGGGCGATTGGCCAGCCCCAGCATTTT	CASSLAWGQGAIGQPQHF
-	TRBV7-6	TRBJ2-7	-	TGTGCCAGCAGCTTAGCGGGAGGCAGCTCCTACGAGCAGTACTTC	CASSLAGGSSYEQYF
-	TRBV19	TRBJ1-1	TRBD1	TGTGCCAGTAGGGGACAGCTGAACACTGAAGCTTTCTTT	CASRGQLNTEAFF
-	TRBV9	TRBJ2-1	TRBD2	TGTGCCAGCAGCGTAGTGGCGGGAGGGCTAAATGAGCAGTTCTTC	CASSVVAGGLNEQFF
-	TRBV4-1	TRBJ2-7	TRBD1	TGCGCCAGCAGCCAAGGGGACAGGGCCCCCTACTACGAGCAGTACTTC	CASSQGDRAPYYEQYF
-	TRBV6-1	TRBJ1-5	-	TGTGCCAGCAGTCAACAGGGCGGTAATCAGCCCCAGCATTTT	CASSQQGGNQPQHF
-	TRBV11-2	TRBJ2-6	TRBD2	TGTGCCAGCAGCTTAGAAGGGTTAGCGGGAGGGCCGTCTGGGGCCAACGTCCTGACTTTC	CASSLEGLAGGPSGANVLTF
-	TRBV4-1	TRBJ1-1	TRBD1	TGCGCCAGCAGCCAAGTAGGGACAGGGAAAGCTTTCTTT	CASSQVGTGKAFF
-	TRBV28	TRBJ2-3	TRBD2	TGTGCCAGCAGTCTTAGACTAGCGGGCACAGATACGCAGTATTTT	CASSLRLAGTDTQYF
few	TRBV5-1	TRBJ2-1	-	TGCGCCAGCAGCCCACGCGGAGAGCTCTCCTACAATGAGCAGTTCTTC	CASSPRGELSYNEQFF
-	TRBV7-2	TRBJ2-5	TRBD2	TGTGCCAGCAGCTTAGTGATTAGCGGGGGTAAGGAGACCCAGTACTTC	CASSLVISGGKETQYF
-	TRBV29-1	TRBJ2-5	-	TGCAGCGTTGACCGCGGTAGGGGAGAGACCCAGTACTTC	CSVDRGRGETQYF
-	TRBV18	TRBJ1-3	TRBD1	TGTGCCAGCTCACCACAGACAGGGGGAAGAAACACCATATATTTT	CASSPQTGGRNTIYF
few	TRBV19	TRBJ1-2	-	TGTGCCAGTAGGAGGACACTTAACTATGGCTACACCTTC	CASRRTLNYGYTF
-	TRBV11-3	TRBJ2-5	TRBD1	TGTGCCAGCAGCCCCCGTGGGACAGGGCAGACCCAGTACTTC	CASSPRGTGQTQYF
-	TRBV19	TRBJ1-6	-	TGTGCCAGTGGGGGCTTAAATAATTCACCCCTCCACTTT	CASGGLNNSPLHF
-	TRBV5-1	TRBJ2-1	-	TGCGCCAGCACTCCTGGGCCGTTAGGTATTGGCTACAATGAGCAGTTCTTC	CASTPGPLGIGYNEQFF
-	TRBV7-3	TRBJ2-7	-	TGTGCCAGCAGCCGTGATCGTCAGGGATACGAGCAGTACTTC	CASSRDRQGYEQYF
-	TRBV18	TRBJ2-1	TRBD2	TGTGCCAGCTCAAAGGGACTAGCGGACTACAATGAGCAGTTCTTC	CASSKGLADYNEQFF